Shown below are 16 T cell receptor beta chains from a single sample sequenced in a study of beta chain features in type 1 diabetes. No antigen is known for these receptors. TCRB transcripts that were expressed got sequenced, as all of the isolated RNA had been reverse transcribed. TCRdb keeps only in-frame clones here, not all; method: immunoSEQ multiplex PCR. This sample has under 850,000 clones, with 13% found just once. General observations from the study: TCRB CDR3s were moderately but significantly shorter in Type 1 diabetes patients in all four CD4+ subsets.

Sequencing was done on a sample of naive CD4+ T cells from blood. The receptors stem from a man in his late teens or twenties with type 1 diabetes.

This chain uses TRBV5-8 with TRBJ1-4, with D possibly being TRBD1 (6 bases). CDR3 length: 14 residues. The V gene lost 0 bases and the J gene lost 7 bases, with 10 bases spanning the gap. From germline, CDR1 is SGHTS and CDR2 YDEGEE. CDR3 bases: TGTGCCAGCAGCTTGGGGGACATGGTTGAAAAACTGTTTTTT. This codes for CASSLGDMVEKLFF.

CDR3 in DNA: TGTGCCAGCAGCCTCAGCACAGATACGCAGTATTTT. Its protein product is CASSLSTDTQYF. The rearrangement joins TRBV7-8 to TRBJ2-3; D unclear. This CDR3 spans 12 amino acids. Germline CDR1 reads SGHVS; CDR2 reads FQNEAQ. V lost 5 bases to trimming and J lost 0 bases, with 3 bases between them.

The CDR3 loop is CASSLPGGGLFF. In DNA, the CDR3 is TGTGCCAGCAGCTTACCGGGGGGTGGACTGTTTTTT. This chain links TRBV7-2 with TRBJ1-4, with D possibly being TRBD1 (5 bases). Germline V lookup: CDR1 SGHTA, CDR2 FQGNSA. Trimming took 2 bases from V and 13 from J, leaving 11 bases between them. CDR3 length equals 12 residues.

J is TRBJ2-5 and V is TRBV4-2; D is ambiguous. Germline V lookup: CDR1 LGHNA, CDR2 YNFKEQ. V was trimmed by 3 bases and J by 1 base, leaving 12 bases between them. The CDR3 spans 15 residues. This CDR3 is CASSQTLGPQETQYF. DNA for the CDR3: TGTGCCAGCAGCCAGACTTTAGGGCCCCAAGAGACCCAGTACTTC.

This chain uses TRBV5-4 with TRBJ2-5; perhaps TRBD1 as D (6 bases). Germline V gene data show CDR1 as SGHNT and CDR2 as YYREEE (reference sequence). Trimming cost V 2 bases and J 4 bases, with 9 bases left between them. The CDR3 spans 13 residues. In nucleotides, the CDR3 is TGTGCCAGCAGCTTACTAGGGGGAGAGACCCAGTACTTC. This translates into CASSLLGGETQYF.

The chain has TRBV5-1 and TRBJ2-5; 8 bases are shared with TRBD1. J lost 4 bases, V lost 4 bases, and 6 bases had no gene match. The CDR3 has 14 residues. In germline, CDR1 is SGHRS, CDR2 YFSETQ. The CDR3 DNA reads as TGCGCCAGCAGCCCACAGGGGGTTGCAGAGACCCAGTACTTC. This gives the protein CASSPQGVAETQYF. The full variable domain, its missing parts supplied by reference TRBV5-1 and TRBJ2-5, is KAGVTQTPRYLIKTRGQQVTLSCSPISGHRSVSWYQQTPGQGLQFLFEYFSETQRNKGNFPGRFSGRQFSNSRSEMNVSTLELGDSALYLCASSPQGVAETQYFGPGTRLLVL.

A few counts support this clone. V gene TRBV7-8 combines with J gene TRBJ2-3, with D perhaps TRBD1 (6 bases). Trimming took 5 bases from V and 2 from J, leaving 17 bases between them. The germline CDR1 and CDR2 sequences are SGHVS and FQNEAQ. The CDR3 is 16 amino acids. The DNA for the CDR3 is TGTGCCAGCAGCGGGGGCCCTAGACTCCCCACAGATACGCAGTATTTT. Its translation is CASSGGPRLPTDTQYF.

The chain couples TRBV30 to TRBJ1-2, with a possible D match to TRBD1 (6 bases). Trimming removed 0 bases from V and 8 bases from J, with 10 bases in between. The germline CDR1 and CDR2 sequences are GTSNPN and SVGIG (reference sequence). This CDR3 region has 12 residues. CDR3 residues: CAWSVSRGGYTF. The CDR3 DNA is TGTGCCTGGAGTGTATCCAGGGGCGGCTACACCTTC. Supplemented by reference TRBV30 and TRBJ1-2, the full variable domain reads SQTIHQWPATLVQPVGSPLSLECTVEGTSNPNLYWYRQAAGRGLQLLFYSVGIGQISSEVPQNLSASRPQDRQFILSSKKLLLSDSGFYLCAWSVSRGGYTFGSGTRLTVV.

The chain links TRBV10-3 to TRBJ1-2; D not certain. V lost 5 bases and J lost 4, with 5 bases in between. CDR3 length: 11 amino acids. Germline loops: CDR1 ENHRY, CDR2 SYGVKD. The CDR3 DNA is TGTGCCATCAGTTCAGCCTATGGCTACACCTTC. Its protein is CAISSAYGYTF.

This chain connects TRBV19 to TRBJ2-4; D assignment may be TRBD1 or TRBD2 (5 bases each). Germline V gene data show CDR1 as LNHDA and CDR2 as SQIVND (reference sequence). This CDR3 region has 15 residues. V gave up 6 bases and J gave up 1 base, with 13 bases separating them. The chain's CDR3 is CASSTRDRAKNIQYF. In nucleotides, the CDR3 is TGTGCCAGTAGCACCCGGGACCGGGCCAAAAACATTCAGTACTTC.

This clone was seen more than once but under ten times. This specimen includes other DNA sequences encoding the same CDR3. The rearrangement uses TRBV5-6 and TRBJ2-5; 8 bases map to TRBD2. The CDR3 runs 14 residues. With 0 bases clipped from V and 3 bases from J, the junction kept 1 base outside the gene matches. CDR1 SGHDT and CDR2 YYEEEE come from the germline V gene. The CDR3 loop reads CASSLGRGEETQYF. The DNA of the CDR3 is TGTGCCAGCAGCTTGGGGCGGGGGGAAGAGACCCAGTACTTC.

CDR3 sequence (DNA): TGCAGCGCCCTAGGGGATACTAATGAAAAACTGTTTTTT. Protein: CSALGDTNEKLFF. J is TRBJ1-4 and V is TRBV29-1, with D possibly matching TRBD1 (5 bases). Germline V gene data show CDR1 as SQVTM and CDR2 as ANQGSEA. The ends were cut back, 7 bases at V and 2 bases at J, with 11 bases in the middle. The CDR3 is 13 residues long.

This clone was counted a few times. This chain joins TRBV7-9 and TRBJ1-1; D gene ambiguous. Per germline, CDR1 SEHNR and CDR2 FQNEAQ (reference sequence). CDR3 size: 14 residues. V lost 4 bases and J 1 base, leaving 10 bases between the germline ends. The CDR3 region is CASSSDGPNTEAFF. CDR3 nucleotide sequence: TGTGCCAGCAGCTCGGACGGACCGAACACTGAAGCTTTCTTT. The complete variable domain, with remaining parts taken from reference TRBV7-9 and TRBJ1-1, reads DTGVSQNPRHKITKRGQNVTFRCDPISEHNRLYWYRQTLGQGPEFLTYFQNEAQLEKSRLLSDRFSAERPKGSFSTLEIQRTEQGDSAMYLCASSSDGPNTEAFFGQGTRLTVV.

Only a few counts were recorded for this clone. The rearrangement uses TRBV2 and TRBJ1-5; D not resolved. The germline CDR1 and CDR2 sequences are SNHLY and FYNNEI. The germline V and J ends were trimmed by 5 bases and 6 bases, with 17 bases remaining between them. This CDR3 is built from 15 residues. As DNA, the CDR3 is TGTGCCAGCAGTCCCCCCCCGGGGTACAGTCAGCCCCAGCATTTT. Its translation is CASSPPPGYSQPQHF.

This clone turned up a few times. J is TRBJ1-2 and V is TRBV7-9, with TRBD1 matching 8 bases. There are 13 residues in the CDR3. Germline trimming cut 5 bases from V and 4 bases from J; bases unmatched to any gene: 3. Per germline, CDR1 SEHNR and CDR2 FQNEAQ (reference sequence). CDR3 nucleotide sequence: TGTGCCAGCAGCACCGGACAGGGCTATGGCTACACCTTC. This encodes CASSTGQGYGYTF.

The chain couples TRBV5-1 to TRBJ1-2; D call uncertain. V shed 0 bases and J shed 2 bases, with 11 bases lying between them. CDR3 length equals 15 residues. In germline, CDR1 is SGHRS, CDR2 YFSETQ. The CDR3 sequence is CASSLAGEGNYGYTF. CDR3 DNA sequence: TGCGCCAGCAGCTTGGCCGGAGAGGGCAACTATGGCTACACCTTC.